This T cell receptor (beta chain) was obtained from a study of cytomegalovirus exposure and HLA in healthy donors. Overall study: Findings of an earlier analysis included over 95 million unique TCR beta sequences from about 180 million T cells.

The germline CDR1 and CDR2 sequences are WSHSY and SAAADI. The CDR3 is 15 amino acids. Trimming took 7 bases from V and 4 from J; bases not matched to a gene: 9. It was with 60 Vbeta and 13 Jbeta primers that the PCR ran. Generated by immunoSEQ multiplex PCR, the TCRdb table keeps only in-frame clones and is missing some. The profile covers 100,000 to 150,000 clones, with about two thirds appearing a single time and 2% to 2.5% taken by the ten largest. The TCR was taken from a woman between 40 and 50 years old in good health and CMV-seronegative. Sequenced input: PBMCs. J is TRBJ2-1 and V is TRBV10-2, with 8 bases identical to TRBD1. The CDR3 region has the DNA TGCGCCAGCACTAAGGACAGGGTAGATTACAATGAGCAGTTCTTC. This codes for CASTKDRVDYNEQFF.